These 6 T cell receptor beta chains share one sample of origin, sequenced in a study of blood T cell repertoires in COVID-19. Assay used: immunoSEQ multiplex PCR; TCRdb lists only in-frame clones, some missing. This sample has roughly 250,000 clones, with around 85% found just once. Sequencing used peripheral blood. The receptors derive from a woman over 75 with acute or convalescent COVID-19.

This chain uses TRBV3-1 (or the pseudogene TRBV3-2) with TRBJ1-2, with 8 bases lining up with TRBD1. The CDR3 has 18 amino acids. The V segment lost 3 bases and the J segment 3 bases; nucleotides outside the gene matches: 15. The germline V gene has CDR1 LGHDT and CDR2 YNNKEL (reference sequence). CDR3 DNA: TGTGCCAGCAGCCATACCAGGGGGCGCGTAAGGGGAGACTATGGCTACACCTTC. It encodes CASSHTRGRVRGDYGYTF.

The chain joins TRBV3-1 (or the pseudogene TRBV3-2) to TRBJ2-2; D unclear. Germline V lookup: CDR1 LGHDT, CDR2 YNNKEL (reference sequence). The CDR3 extends over 12 amino acids. With 4 bases removed from V and 5 bases from J, the gap between germline ends came to 5 bases. CDR3 DNA: TGTGCCAGCAGCCGTTCGACCGGGGAGCTGTTTTTT. Translated, it gives CASSRSTGELFF.

This clone is a singleton in its sample. CDR3 protein: CASSPQQGASGNTIYF. The CDR3 DNA reads as TGTGCCAGCTCACCACAACAGGGGGCATCTGGAAACACCATATATTTT. The J gene is TRBJ1-3, the V gene TRBV18; TRBD1 matches 9 bases. Germline V gives CDR1 KGHSH, CDR2 LQKENI. CDR3 length equals 16 residues. Germline trimming cut 1 base from V and 1 base from J; bases unmatched to any gene: 2.

This clone was counted between two and nine times. The gene calls are TRBV5-4 and TRBJ2-5; D perhaps matches TRBD1 (8 bases). CDR1 and CDR2 from the germline V gene are SGHNT and YYREEE (reference sequence). The CDR3 contains 15 residues. V was trimmed by 4 bases and J by 13 bases, leaving 26 bases between them. In nucleotides, the CDR3 is TGTGCCAGCAGCCCGGGGACAGGAGGACTAGGGCGGCCGTACTTC. Translation gives CASSPGTGGLGRPYF.

About this clone itself: Distinct nucleotide sequences in the sample also encode this CDR3. This chain uses TRBV3-1 (or the pseudogene TRBV3-2) with TRBJ1-6; D call uncertain. CDR1 is LGHDT and CDR2 is YNNKEL in the germline V gene (reference sequence). With 1 base removed from V and 10 bases from J, the gap between germline ends came to 5 bases. This CDR3 has 12 amino acids. CDR3 loop: CASSQVGSPLHF. The CDR3 DNA reads TGTGCCAGCAGCCAAGTCGGGTCACCCCTCCACTTT.

The chain recombines TRBV7-2 with TRBJ1-5; tentative D call: TRBD1 (6 bases). V was shortened by 5 bases and J by 7 bases, with 12 bases between the two germline ends. Germline-derived CDR1 and CDR2 are SGHTA and FQGNSA. The CDR3 covers 13 residues. The CDR3 sequence is CASSVQGIQPQHF. CDR3 in DNA: TGTGCCAGCAGCGTACAGGGTATACAGCCCCAGCATTTT.